This entry describes one T cell receptor beta chain. Its target is unknown. At one end, the junction sequence differs from germline, possibly due to a read error. The CDR3 runs to 16 residues. From germline, CDR1 is SQVTM and CDR2 ANQGSEA. The sample is drawn from a study of tumor-infiltrating lymphocytes in primary liver carcinoma. Study summary: The study enrolled male and female patients aged 30 to 69 years.

A primer matching the constant region was used to make TCR beta cDNA from 500 to 600 ng of total RNA. Three nested multiplex PCR rounds, a slightly modified ARM-PCR method, built the TCR beta libraries. TRBV1-TRBV30 forward and Cbeta reverse primers drove the first two roughly 10-cycle rounds. TCRdb independently ran MiXCR on the multiplex PCR reads; one entry per CDR3 protein. The sample shows some 100,000 distinct CDR3 sequences, about 62% of them seen only once. Whole-study findings and limits: Lower overlap was observed for tumor-adjacent and tumor-blood pairs relative to tumor region pairs.

Total RNA and DNA came together from approximately 22-30 mg of bulk tissue without cell sorting. Surgery removed the patients' primary liver carcinoma. Over 75% of the cells were viable tumor cells in every tumor sample. Sequencing was carried out using liver tumor tissue from sampling region 2. Subset given: tumor region T2, inferior pole. The chain employs TRBV29-1 and TRBJ2-6; 11 nucleotides line up with TRBD1. This TCR came from a woman in her sixties or seventies with primary liver carcinoma and hepatitis B virus infection. The DNA for the CDR3 is TGCAGCGCCGGGACAGGGGGTGTTACTGGGGCCTACGTCATGACTTTC. Its translation: CSAGTGGVTGAYVMTF.